This T cell receptor (beta chain) was captured in a study of post-analysis software for immune sequencing data. The authors incorporated unique molecular identifiers into the TCR beta cDNA libraries. TCRdb used MiXCR to reprocess the PCR reads, holding one entry per CDR3 protein. The sample has about 820,000 distinct CDR3 sequences, roughly 50% seen once. Turning to this clonotype: Antigen: not known.

Study outcomes and limitations: Samples sharing a preparation batch grouped tightly together when assessed by F measure. TRBV segments more frequent in patients than in controls numbered five and included TRBV5-6, TRBV5-1 and TRBV20-1. Significantly lower normalized Chao1 diversity was seen in multiple sclerosis patients than in controls.

Germline V CDR1 and CDR2: MNHEY, SVGEGT. The CDR3 has 14 residues. The V and J ends lost 5 bases and 6 bases respectively, with 14 bases between them. Material for sequencing was blood. The clonotype originates from a girl between 5 and 17 years old with multiple sclerosis. The V call is TRBV6-2 or TRBV6-3, the J call TRBJ2-1; D may correspond to TRBD1 or TRBD2 (5 bases each). In nucleotides, the CDR3 is TGTGCCAGCAGTCCCCGTGGGGGTCTCAATGAGCAGTTCTTC. It encodes CASSPRGGLNEQFF.